The clone carrying this T cell receptor beta chain appeared many times. Antigen: not known. Healthy Caucasians, and only they, were the donors. CDR1 and CDR2 (germline): SGHVS, FNYEAQ. V lost 5 bases and J lost 3, with 17 bases in between. This CDR3 comprises 15 residues. These data belong to a study of identical twins. The study, taken as a whole, reports: Cross-sectional statistical analysis, not tracking of the same donors, underpinned the conclusions.

Addition of a universal primer site occurred through template switching, and cDNA carried unique molecular identifiers. TCRdb re-derived calls from the 5' RACE reads in MiXCR, one entry per CDR3 protein. The data contain roughly 240,000 distinct CDR3 sequences, 6% to 8% of them singletons. The same specimen was also included in a second study, on yellow fever vaccine responses in identical twins.

V usage is TRBV7-6 and J usage is TRBJ2-7; D is perhaps TRBD2 (6 bases). The material sequenced was CD8+ T cells sorted from blood. The TCR sequence derives from a woman younger than 35 in good health. This CDR3 reads CASSPSAGPYYEQYF. The DNA of the CDR3 is TGTGCCAGCAGCCCGTCAGCGGGTCCCTACTACGAGCAGTACTTC. The whole variable domain, filled in from reference TRBV7-6 and TRBJ2-7, reads GAGVSQSPRYKVTKRGQDVALRCDPISGHVSLYWYRQALGQGPEFLTYFNYEAQQDKSGLPNDRFSAERPEGSISTLTIQRTEQRDSAMYRCASSPSAGPYYEQYFGPGTRLTVT.